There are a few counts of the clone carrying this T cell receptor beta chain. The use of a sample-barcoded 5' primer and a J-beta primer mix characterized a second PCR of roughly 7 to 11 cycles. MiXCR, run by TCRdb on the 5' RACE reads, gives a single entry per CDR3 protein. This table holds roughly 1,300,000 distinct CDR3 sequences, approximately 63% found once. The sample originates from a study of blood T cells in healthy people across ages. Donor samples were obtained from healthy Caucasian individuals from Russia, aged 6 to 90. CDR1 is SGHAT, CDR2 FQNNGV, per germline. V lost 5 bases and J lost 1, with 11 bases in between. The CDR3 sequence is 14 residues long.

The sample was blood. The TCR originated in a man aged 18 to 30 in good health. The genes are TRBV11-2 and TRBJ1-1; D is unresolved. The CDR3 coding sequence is TGTGCCAGCAGCCCCTACCCCGGGAACACTGAAGCTTTCTTT. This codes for CASSPYPGNTEAFF.